This T cell receptor beta chain came from a study of beta chain features in type 1 diabetes. Whole-study findings and limits: Type 1 diabetes patients had moderately but significantly shorter TCRB CDR3s in all four CD4+ subsets. Equally in patients and controls, PCR might preferentially amplify shorter templates.

A note on this clone: The antigen is unknown.

The whole isolated RNA underwent reverse transcription, so sequencing captured expressed TCRB transcripts. The repertoire was sequenced with immunoSEQ multiplex PCR; TCRdb's copy has only in-frame clones and lacks some. Of a few hundred thousand clones listed, roughly a tenth were seen once; the top ten hold approximately 0.6%. The CDR3 totals 14 residues. Trimming at V came to 2 bases and at J to 5 bases, leaving 3 bases not matched to a gene. CDR1 and CDR2 from the germline V gene are KGHSH and LQKENI. What was sequenced was central memory CD4+ T cells from blood. The receptor was derived from a man in his thirties or forties with type 1 diabetes. The chain recombines TRBV18 with TRBJ2-5, with TRBD1 matching over 9 bases. The CDR3 DNA is TGTGCCAGCTCACCAAGGGACAGGGTGGAGACCCAGTACTTC. Translation: CASSPRDRVETQYF.